These T cell receptor beta chains were read from a single sample in a study of radiotherapy plus CTLA-4 blockade in lung cancer. Profiled with immunoSEQ multiplex PCR; TCRdb holds only in-frame clones, not every one. This table has tens of thousands of clones, 85% to 90% appearing once. Sequenced here: peripheral blood, sampled from a patient treated with radiotherapy plus ipilimumab. The receptors here all came from a human donor with non-small cell lung cancer who had stable disease on radiotherapy plus ipilimumab. The CDR3 runs from the conserved cysteine through the conserved F or W. Fields, in order: D gene, J gene, clone size, V gene, CDR3 protein, CDR3 DNA. D genes are given only for firm matches. A row's size may be missing; if present it is once, few, many or a size class.

NA | TRBJ2-7 | NA | TRBV30 | CAWEGEVNEQYF | TGTGCCTGGGAGGGGGAGGTTAACGAGCAGTACTTC
NA | TRBJ1-1 | once | TRBV27 | CASSFRHSGLGTEAFF | TGTGCCAGCAGTTTTCGTCACTCAGGGTTGGGCACTGAAGCTTTCTTT
NA | TRBJ1-3 | NA | TRBV28 | CASSLGFYSGNTIYF | TGTGCCAGCAGTTTAGGGTTTTACTCTGGAAACACCATATATTTT
TRBD2 | TRBJ2-2 | few | TRBV7-2 | CASSLGLAGNTGELFF | TGTGCCAGCAGTCTAGGGCTAGCGGGGAACACCGGGGAGCTGTTTTTT
TRBD1 | TRBJ2-1 | NA | TRBV30 | CAWSVGTGRYNEQFF | TGTGCCTGGAGTGTAGGGACAGGGCGTTACAATGAGCAGTTCTTC
TRBD1 | TRBJ2-7 | NA | TRBV27 | CASSYGQGTTYEQYF | TGTGCCAGCAGTTACGGACAGGGGACAACCTACGAGCAGTACTTC
NA | TRBJ2-6 | NA | TRBV5-1 | CASSLVQGSSSGANVLTF | TGCGCCAGCAGCTTGGTGCAGGGGTCCTCCTCTGGGGCCAACGTCCTGACTTTC
NA | TRBJ2-7 | NA | TRBV19 | CASSPGLASYEQYF | TGTGCCAGTAGTCCGGGTCTAGCGTCTTACGAGCAGTACTTC
TRBD1 | TRBJ1-4 | NA | TRBV28 | CARKGGDKTNEKLFF | TGTGCCAGAAAAGGGGGCGACAAAACTAATGAAAAACTGTTTTTT
NA | TRBJ2-7 | NA | TRBV25-1 | CASSSAESGTYEQYF | TGTGCCAGCAGTAGTGCGGAGTCAGGAACCTACGAGCAGTACTTC
TRBD1 | TRBJ1-3 | NA | TRBV4-2 | CASSQQGESGNTIYF | TGTGCCAGCAGCCAGCAGGGGGAATCTGGAAACACCATATATTTT
TRBD2 | TRBJ2-7 | NA | TRBV6-1 | CASRGLAGSSNEQYF | TGTGCCAGCAGAGGACTAGCGGGATCCTCCAACGAGCAGTACTTC
TRBD1 | TRBJ1-2 | NA | TRBV28 | CASSQDRVHGYTF | TGTGCCAGCAGCCAAGACAGGGTCCATGGCTACACCTTC
NA | TRBJ1-1 | NA | TRBV29-1 | CSAQLFWGAFF | TGCAGCGCCCAGCTATTCTGGGGGGCTTTCTTT
TRBD2 | TRBJ2-5 | NA | TRBV7-9 | CASSASGRAGETQYF | TGTGCCAGCAGCGCAAGCGGGAGGGCAGGGGAGACCCAGTACTTC
TRBD1 | TRBJ2-1 | NA | TRBV6-6 | CASSHRGTGTEGFF | TGTGCCAGCAGCCACCGCGGAACCGGGACAGAGGGGTTCTTC
TRBD2 | TRBJ2-1 | NA | TRBV6-5 | CASTPSGRGYNEQFF | TGTGCCAGCACCCCAAGCGGGAGGGGGTACAATGAGCAGTTCTTC
NA | TRBJ1-5 | NA | TRBV10-2 | CASSEWGGSNQPQHF | TGCGCCAGCAGTGAATGGGGGGGAAGCAATCAGCCCCAGCATTTT
NA | TRBJ2-7 | NA | TRBV9 | CASSPTQVREGQYF | TGTGCCAGCAGCCCTACACAGGTGCGCGAAGGGCAGTACTTC
NA | TRBJ2-7 | once | TRBV2 | CARPDRYF | TGTGCCCGTCCGGACCGGTACTTC
TRBD1 | TRBJ2-5 | NA | TRBV2 | CASRTDRGGGETQYF | TGTGCCAGCAGGACGGACAGGGGGGGAGGAGAGACCCAGTACTTC
NA | TRBJ1-4 | NA | TRBV2 | CASILAATNEKLFF | TGTGCCAGCATCTTAGCGGCAACTAATGAAAAACTGTTTTTT
NA | TRBJ1-1 | NA | TRBV19 | CASRKTGLTEAFF | TGTGCCAGTAGAAAAACAGGGTTGACTGAAGCTTTCTTT
NA | TRBJ1-1 | NA | TRBV7-8 | CASSPRWVGVTEAFF | TGTGCCAGCAGCCCCAGGTGGGTCGGCGTCACTGAAGCTTTCTTT
NA | TRBJ1-6 | NA | TRBV28 | CASSLIINSPLHF | TGTGCCAGCAGTCTAATAATTAATTCACCCCTCCACTTT
NA | TRBJ1-1 | NA | TRBV10-3 | CAISEAVNTEAFF | TGTGCCATCAGTGAAGCCGTGAATACTGAAGCTTTCTTT
TRBD2 | TRBJ2-5 | NA | TRBV29-1 | CSGSTGGRVETQYF | TGCAGCGGATCCACGGGGGGGCGGGTCGAGACCCAGTACTTC
NA | TRBJ1-3 | NA | TRBV11-2 | CASSLAGNTIYF | TGTGCCAGCAGCTTAGCCGGAAACACCATATATTTT
NA | TRBJ2-5 | NA | TRBV7-8 | CASSSGQMDQETQYF | TGTGCCAGCAGTTCCGGACAGATGGACCAAGAGACCCAGTACTTC
NA | TRBJ1-2 | NA | TRBV11-2 | CASSQRDTNNYGYTF | TGTGCCAGCAGTCAGAGGGACACCAATAACTATGGCTACACCTTC
TRBD2 | TRBJ2-1 | NA | TRBV30 | CAWSGWTSENNEQFF | TGTGCCTGGAGTGGCTGGACTAGCGAAAACAATGAGCAGTTCTTC
NA | TRBJ1-4 | NA | TRBV5-1 | CASSYETTNEKLFF | TGCGCCAGCAGTTATGAAACAACTAATGAAAAACTGTTTTTT
NA | TRBJ2-5 | NA | TRBV4-2 | CASSQPSLPETQYF | TGTGCCAGCAGCCAACCGTCCCTACCCGAGACCCAGTACTTC
NA | TRBJ1-5 | NA | TRBV7-8 | CASSLRNNQPQHF | TGTGCCAGCAGCCTGAGGAACAATCAGCCCCAGCATTTT
NA | TRBJ1-2 | NA | TRBV6-5 | CASRPGLLTNYGYTF | TGTGCCAGCAGGCCGGGGCTCCTTACTAACTATGGCTACACCTTC
TRBD1 | TRBJ2-2 | NA | TRBV9 | CASSVGGRGIRELFF | TGTGCCAGCAGCGTAGGGGGCAGGGGGATCCGGGAGCTGTTTTTT
TRBD2 | TRBJ2-4 | NA | TRBV11-2 | CASSLDSAGGQENIQYF | TGTGCCAGCAGCTTAGATAGCGCGGGGGGGCAGGAAAACATTCAGTACTTC
NA | TRBJ2-5 | NA | TRBV19 | CASSGGRGLVETQYF | TGTGCCAGTAGCGGAGGGAGGGGGCTCGTGGAGACCCAGTACTTC
TRBD1 | TRBJ1-2 | NA | TRBV9 | CASSATGQGRSGYTF | TGTGCCAGCAGCGCTACGGGACAGGGCCGCTCTGGCTACACCTTC
TRBD1 | TRBJ2-7 | NA | TRBV19 | CASRDRGSYEQYF | TGTGCCAGTAGGGACAGGGGATCCTACGAGCAGTACTTC
NA | TRBJ2-3 | NA | TRBV7-2 | CASSLYEGSPGDTQYF | TGTGCCAGCAGCCTTTATGAGGGGAGTCCCGGAGATACGCAGTATTTT
TRBD1 | TRBJ1-6 | NA | TRBV10-3 | CAISEGTGKNSPLHF | TGTGCCATCAGTGAGGGGACAGGGAAAAATTCACCCCTCCACTTT
NA | TRBJ2-5 | few | TRBV5-1 | CASSRGTGETQYF | TGCGCCAGCAGCCGTGGCACAGGAGAGACCCAGTACTTC
TRBD1 | TRBJ2-5 | NA | TRBV5-6 | CASSKDRGSNQETQYF | TGTGCCAGCAGCAAGGACAGGGGATCCAACCAAGAGACCCAGTACTTC
NA | TRBJ2-2 | NA | TRBV7-3 | CASSPTRGDTGELFF | TGTGCCAGCAGCCCAACCCGCGGGGACACCGGGGAGCTGTTTTTT
TRBD2 | TRBJ2-3 | NA | TRBV11-2 | CASSKDRLAGVDTQYF | TGTGCCAGCAGCAAAGACCGACTAGCGGGAGTGGATACGCAGTATTTT
NA | TRBJ1-1 | few | TRBV7-8 | CASSLVSPEEAFF | TGTGCCAGCAGCTTAGTATCCCCCGAGGAAGCTTTCTTT